The entry below gives a single T cell receptor (beta chain) sequence along with its context. Its cognate antigen is unknown. The sample originates from a study of blood T cells in healthy people across ages. Study-wide findings and caveats: Per-million-T-cell TCR beta diversity fell roughly linearly with age.

A second PCR of about 6 to 12 cycles used a sample-barcoded 5' primer and a J-beta primer mix. TCRdb called the 5' RACE reads again in MiXCR, with one record for every CDR3 protein. The sample lists roughly 1.7 million distinct CDR3 sequences; around 35% were seen once. The CDR3 has 15 residues. Germline CDR1 is MNHEY and CDR2 is SVGEGT. V lost 1 base and J lost 9, with 16 bases in between. The source of this sequence is a young woman in good health. The V call is TRBV6-2 or TRBV6-3, the J call TRBJ2-1; no reliable D call. Specimen: blood. CDR3 DNA sequence: TGTGCCAGCAGTTACTTAGGTAGTAAGTCGAGTGAGCAGTTCTTC. This encodes CASSYLGSKSSEQFF.